This T cell receptor beta chain was profiled in a study of CD8 T cells in Susac syndrome. In germline, CDR1 is SEHNR, CDR2 FQNEAQ (reference sequence). The V segment lost 5 bases and the J segment 3 bases; nucleotides outside the gene matches: 9. CDR3 length: 15 amino acids. Reverse transcription of roughly 0.5 to 1 ug RNA was carried out with random hexamers. MiXCR, applied by TCRdb to the immunoSEQ multiplex PCR reads, yields one record per CDR3 protein. The data hold around 170,000 distinct CDR3 sequences, with about 95% observed a single time. V usage is TRBV7-9 and J usage is TRBJ2-7, with 8 bases that match TRBD1. The origin of this receptor is a human donor with Susac syndrome. Sequenced: CD8+ T cells from PBMCs. This CDR3 reads CASSHGQGQDYEQYF. CDR3 DNA: TGTGCCAGCAGCCACGGACAGGGCCAGGACTACGAGCAGTACTTC.